The 32 T cell receptor beta chains presented below share a single source sample, sequenced in a study of CD8 T cells in Susac syndrome. A quantity of about 0.45 to 1 ug RNA underwent reverse transcription using random hexamers. TCRdb re-analysed the immunoSEQ multiplex PCR reads in MiXCR, keeping a single row per CDR3 protein. In the table there are 100,000 to 150,000 distinct CDR3 sequences, over 85% of which are singletons. The sequenced sample consisted of CD8+ T cells from PBMCs. Source of these receptors: a human donor with multiple sclerosis.

The chain recombines TRBV10-3 with TRBJ1-2; D perhaps matches TRBD1 (6 bases). V was cut by 10 bases and J by 8 bases, with 20 bases left in between. The CDR3 covers 13 residues. The germline V gene encodes CDR1 ENHRY and CDR2 SYGVKD. CDR3 nucleotide sequence: TGTGCCAGCCGAGCGGACAGCTCCTCCGGCTACACCTTC. Encoded protein: CASRADSSSGYTF.

Written as DNA, the CDR3 is TGTGCCAGCAGCTTAGCCTACGAGCAGTACGTC. Protein: CASSLAYEQYV. The chain links TRBV13 to TRBJ2-7, with D unclear. Germline CDR1 and CDR2: PRHDT and FYEKMQ (reference sequence). V lost 1 base to trimming and J lost 2 bases, with 0 bases between them. This CDR3 is built from 11 residues.

The chain carries TRBV6-1 and TRBJ1-1; D not certain. The CDR3 runs 13 residues. CDR1 and CDR2 from the germline V gene are MNHNS and SASEGT. V was cut by 1 base and J by 3 bases, with 6 bases left in between. CDR3 sequence: CASSEVSYTEAFF. The CDR3 nucleotides read TGTGCCAGCAGTGAAGTCAGTTACACTGAAGCTTTCTTT.

The rearrangement uses TRBV30 and TRBJ2-1; D is possibly TRBD2 (6 bases). The CDR3 has 16 amino acids. The germline CDR1 and CDR2 sequences are GTSNPN and SVGIG (reference sequence). Trimming removed 6 bases at V and 1 base at J, with 19 bases between. CDR3 protein: CACLSVVRGSYNEQFF. The CDR3 nucleotides read TGTGCCTGTCTTTCGGTCGTGCGGGGTTCCTACAATGAGCAGTTCTTC.

The chain employs TRBV20-1 and TRBJ1-6; no clear D. Trimming removed 0 bases at V and 3 bases at J, with 12 bases between. This CDR3 has 16 residues. Per the germline V gene, CDR1 is DFQATT and CDR2 is SNEGSKA (reference sequence). The CDR3 DNA is TGCAGTGCTAGAGATCTCCAGGATAACTATAATTCACCCCTCCACTTT. It translates to CSARDLQDNYNSPLHF.

This rearrangement joins TRBV12-3 or TRBV12-4 to TRBJ2-1; possibly TRBD2 for D (6 bases). The CDR3 spans 15 residues. Trimming pared 7 bases from V and 3 bases from J, leaving 16 bases between. CDR3 residues: CASILGGPSYNEQFF. Written as DNA, the CDR3 is TGTGCCAGCATCTTGGGGGGACCGAGCTACAATGAGCAGTTCTTC.

The chain couples TRBV19 to TRBJ2-7; D possibly corresponds to TRBD2 (5 bases). CDR3 size: 14 residues. Trimming shortened V by 5 bases and J by 0 bases, and 11 bases separated the two germline ends. In germline, CDR1 is LNHDA, CDR2 SQIVND (reference sequence). The CDR3 loop is CASSWTASSYEQYF. The DNA for the CDR3 is TGTGCCAGTAGTTGGACTGCCTCCTCCTACGAGCAGTACTTC.

This chain joins TRBV7-9 and TRBJ1-1; D is uncertain. There are 10 residues in the CDR3. Germline assignment: CDR1 SEHNR and CDR2 FQNEAQ (reference sequence). Deletions cut 10 bases from V and 2 bases from J, with 5 bases between. The CDR3: CAIDNTEAFF. The CDR3 DNA follows: TGTGCCATTGATAACACTGAAGCTTTCTTT.

This sequence joins TRBV7-9 and TRBJ2-5; a possible D gene is TRBD1 (6 bases). V was shortened by 5 bases and J by 0 bases, with 13 bases between the two germline ends. This CDR3 has 15 amino acids. Germline loops: CDR1 SEHNR, CDR2 FQNEAQ (reference sequence). The CDR3 protein is CASSPPGTYQETQYF. The CDR3 DNA reads TGTGCCAGCAGCCCCCCCGGGACATACCAAGAGACCCAGTACTTC.

J is TRBJ1-2 and V is TRBV7-8, with D hard to call. Trimming removed 4 bases from V and 10 bases from J, with 19 bases in between. Germline V CDR1 and CDR2: SGHVS, FQNEAQ. This CDR3 contains 14 residues. The CDR3 coding sequence is TGTGCCAGCAGCTATTCCCCCACTAGTTACGACTACACCTTC. Translating gives CASSYSPTSYDYTF.

This clonotype has only one observation. The V gene is TRBV25-1, the J gene TRBJ2-6; TRBD2 is a possible D gene (6 bases). There are 21 residues in the CDR3. Germline assignment: CDR1 MGHDK and CDR2 SYGVNS. Deletions cut 3 bases from V and 2 bases from J, with 26 bases between. CDR3 loop: CASSDDRWGGSSGTGANVLTF. CDR3 bases: TGTGCCAGCAGTGATGATCGATGGGGAGGTTCCAGTGGTACTGGGGCCAACGTCCTGACTTTC.

The chain employs TRBV4-1 and TRBJ1-5; possibly TRBD1 for D (6 bases). Germline V gives CDR1 MGHRA, CDR2 YSYEKL. V was trimmed by 1 base and J by 7 bases, leaving 8 bases between them. This CDR3 is built from 13 residues. CDR3: CASSQGQGQPQHF. Written as DNA, the CDR3 is TGCGCCAGCAGCCAAGGCCAGGGGCAGCCCCAGCATTTT.

The chain couples TRBV20-1 to TRBJ2-3; D call uncertain. V was shortened by 3 bases and J by 5 bases, with 15 bases between the two germline ends. Germline loops: CDR1 DFQATT, CDR2 SNEGSKA (reference sequence). The CDR3 spans 14 residues. Here the CDR3 reads CSASEVDQEDTQYF. In nucleotides, the CDR3 is TGCAGTGCTAGTGAGGTAGATCAGGAAGATACGCAGTATTTT.

This clonotype was found a few times. The chain joins TRBV5-4 to TRBJ2-7; D might be TRBD1 (5 bases). The CDR3 runs to 16 residues. Trimming shortened V by 3 bases and J by 0 bases, and 16 bases separated the two germline ends. CDR1 is SGHNT, CDR2 YYREEE, per germline (reference sequence). CDR3 in DNA: TGTGCCAGCAGCTCCTCCTGGGGCCCTAGCTCCTACGAGCAGTACTTC. Protein: CASSSSWGPSSYEQYF.

The J gene is TRBJ1-1, the V gene TRBV5-5, with no clear D. V lost 4 bases to trimming and J lost 1 base, with 14 bases between them. CDR3 size: 15 residues. Germline assignment: CDR1 SGHKS and CDR2 YYEKEE (reference sequence). CDR3: CASSPTGRRNTEAFF. CDR3 nucleotide sequence: TGTGCCAGCAGCCCGACGGGTAGGAGGAACACTGAAGCTTTCTTT.

This chain uses TRBV24-1 with TRBJ1-2, with a tentative D call TRBD1 (5 bases). V dropped 7 bases and J dropped 2 bases, with 16 bases sitting between them. The CDR3 is 15 residues long. Germline CDR1 KGHDR, CDR2 SFDVKD. The CDR3 sequence: CATRELHRGNYGYTF. Here the CDR3 DNA reads TGTGCCACCAGGGAGCTCCATCGGGGGAACTATGGCTACACCTTC.

The chain employs TRBV5-6 and TRBJ2-5; 7 bases match TRBD1. The V gene's germline CDR1 is SGHDT and CDR2 YYEEEE. V was clipped by 2 bases and J by 5 bases; unmatched bases: 9. The CDR3 consists of 15 residues. CDR3 bases: TGTGCCAGCAGCTTAATACTCTCAGGGGGTGAGACCCAGTACTTC. Amino acids: CASSLILSGGETQYF.

This clonotype appeared a single time. The CDR3 region is CASSAHKEGTEAFF. CDR3 bases: TGTGCCAGCAGCGCGCATAAGGAGGGCACTGAAGCTTTCTTT. The V call is TRBV9, the J call TRBJ1-1; D remains unclear. The V end lost 3 bases, the J end lost 4 bases, and 13 bases lay between the germline ends. The germline CDR1 and CDR2 sequences are SGDLS and YYNGEE. CDR3 length equals 14 residues.

This clonotype has a single count. The chain joins TRBV7-6 to TRBJ1-1, with D maybe TRBD1 (5 bases). This CDR3 region has 18 residues. CDR1 is SGHVS, CDR2 FNYEAQ, per germline. V was clipped by 2 bases and J by 1 base, with 20 bases between them. CDR3 sequence: CASSLYSAPGTGNTEAFF. For the CDR3, the DNA is TGTGCCAGCAGCTTATATTCAGCCCCCGGGACCGGGAACACTGAAGCTTTCTTT.

The chain combines TRBV9 with TRBJ1-4; possible D gene TRBD1, 5 bases. Germline V gene sequence: CDR1 SGDLS, CDR2 YYNGEE. The length of the CDR3 is 14 residues. V gave up 4 bases and J gave up 2 bases, with 9 bases separating them. CDR3 nucleotide sequence: TGTGCCAGCAGCCCGTCAGGGACTAATGAAAAACTGTTTTTT. Amino acid sequence: CASSPSGTNEKLFF.

The chain has TRBV28 and TRBJ2-7; 8 positions match TRBD2. This CDR3 has 17 amino acids. V gave up 5 bases and J gave up 5 bases; unmatched junction bases: 17. Germline V CDR1 and CDR2: MDHEN, SYDVKM. The CDR3 DNA sequence: TGTGCCAGCAGTGGGACCCCCCGGGCGGGAGGATCCCACGAGCAGTACGTC. Amino acid sequence: CASSGTPRAGGSHEQYV.

This clonotype came up a few times. This chain links TRBV5-1 with TRBJ2-7; TRBD1 or TRBD2 may be the D gene (6 bases each). CDR3 length: 16 residues. V lost 0 bases and J lost 0, with 13 bases in between. Germline V gene sequence: CDR1 SGHRS, CDR2 YFSETQ. The CDR3: CASSLVTGAVSYEQYF. The DNA of the CDR3 is TGCGCCAGCAGCTTGGTTACGGGGGCCGTCTCCTACGAGCAGTACTTC.

This clonotype has only a few counts. The gene calls are TRBV25-1 and TRBJ1-2; TRBD1 might be the D (5 bases). Germline CDR1 is MGHDK and CDR2 is SYGVNS. This CDR3 has 12 amino acids. Trimming took 3 bases from V and 5 from J, leaving 7 bases between them. The CDR3 reads CASSDGGYGYTF. The CDR3 DNA reads as TGTGCCAGCAGTGACGGGGGGTATGGCTACACCTTC.

The chain links TRBV2 to TRBJ2-2, with D possibly matching TRBD2 (5 bases). The ends were cut back, 5 bases at V and 9 bases at J, with 13 bases in the middle. The CDR3 consists of 13 residues. Looked up from germline, CDR1 is SNHLY and CDR2 is FYNNEI. CDR3 protein: CASSPSSNRELFF. The DNA of the CDR3 is TGTGCCAGCAGTCCTTCTAGCAATCGGGAGCTGTTTTTT.

V gene TRBV29-1 combines with J gene TRBJ1-2, with D possibly being TRBD1 (5 bases). The ends were cut back, 2 bases at V and 2 bases at J, with 6 bases in the middle. The CDR3 has 12 amino acids. Germline loops: CDR1 SQVTM, CDR2 ANQGSEA. CDR3 amino acids: CSVETGNYGYTF. In DNA form, the CDR3 reads TGCAGCGTTGAAACAGGAAACTATGGCTACACCTTC.

This clonotype is a singleton in its sample. The chain joins TRBV6-6 to TRBJ2-1; D tentatively fits TRBD1 or TRBD2 (5 bases each). CDR1 MNHNY and CDR2 SVGAGI come from the germline V gene (reference sequence). The CDR3 runs 12 residues. V was shortened by 7 bases and J by 7 bases, with 11 bases between the two germline ends. The CDR3 reads CASILGGNEQFF. Here the CDR3 DNA reads TGTGCCAGCATCCTTGGGGGTAATGAGCAGTTCTTC.

Only a few counts were recorded for this clonotype. The rearrangement joins TRBV4-1 to TRBJ2-3; possibly TRBD1 for D (6 bases). V was trimmed by 1 base and J by 0 bases, leaving 11 bases between them. The CDR3 covers 16 residues. CDR1 and CDR2 (germline): MGHRA, YSYEKL. The CDR3 reads CASSQGPGTSTDTQYF. In DNA, the CDR3 is TGCGCCAGCAGCCAAGGTCCGGGGACAAGCACAGATACGCAGTATTTT.

This clonotype appeared a single time. The J gene is TRBJ2-5, the V gene TRBV19; 12 bases are shared with TRBD2. The CDR3 has 17 amino acids. Germline V gene sequence: CDR1 LNHDA, CDR2 SQIVND (reference sequence). Losses at the gene ends were 5 bases for V and 3 bases for J; bases not matched to a gene: 10. CDR3 amino acids: CASSPGRTSGAEETQYF. The CDR3 DNA follows: TGTGCCAGTAGTCCAGGGAGGACTAGCGGGGCTGAAGAGACCCAGTACTTC.

This chain connects TRBV25-1 to TRBJ2-7; D unresolved. This CDR3 is 14 amino acids long. Germline V CDR1 and CDR2: MGHDK, SYGVNS. Trimming took 3 bases from V and 0 from J, leaving 9 bases between them. CDR3 in amino acids: CASSDPAGSYEQYF. The CDR3 DNA reads as TGTGCCAGCAGTGATCCGGCAGGCTCCTACGAGCAGTACTTC.

This clonotype was seen only once. The rearrangement joins TRBV4-1 to TRBJ1-2; 9 bases fit TRBD1. Trimming cost V 0 bases and J 3 bases; bases outside gene matches: 5. The CDR3 is made up of 16 amino acids. Germline CDR1 MGHRA, CDR2 YSYEKL. In DNA form, the CDR3 reads TGCGCCAGCAGCCAAGAGCCACGGACAGGGGACTATGGCTACACCTTC. It specifies CASSQEPRTGDYGYTF.

The J gene is TRBJ2-7, the V gene TRBV23-1; 8 nucleotides align to TRBD1. TRBV23-1 is assigned to the ORF class and has an uncertain function. The CDR3 extends over 12 amino acids. The trim removed 9 bases at V and 1 base at J, leaving 2 bases unmatched. Written as DNA, the CDR3 is TGCGCCAGTCGACAGGGGTCCTACGAGCAGTACTTC. It specifies CASRQGSYEQYF.

The rearrangement links TRBV4-1 to TRBJ2-7, with D perhaps assigned TRBD1 or TRBD2 (5 bases each). The germline CDR1 and CDR2 sequences are MGHRA and YSYEKL. This CDR3 contains 16 residues. With 0 bases removed from V and 2 bases from J, the gap between germline ends came to 14 bases. The CDR3 nucleotides read TGCGCCAGCAGCCAAGAGTCCGGGACGACTACCTACGAGCAGTACTTC. As protein: CASSQESGTTTYEQYF.